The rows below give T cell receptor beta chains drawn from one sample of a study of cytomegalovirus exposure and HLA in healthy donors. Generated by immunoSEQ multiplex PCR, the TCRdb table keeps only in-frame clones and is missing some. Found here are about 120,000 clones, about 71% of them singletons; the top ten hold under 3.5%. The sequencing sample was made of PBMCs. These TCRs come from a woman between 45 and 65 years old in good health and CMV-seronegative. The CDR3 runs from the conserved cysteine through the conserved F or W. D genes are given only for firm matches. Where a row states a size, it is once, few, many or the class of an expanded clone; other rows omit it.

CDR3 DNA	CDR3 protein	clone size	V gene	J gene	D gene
TGCGCCAGCAGCCCTAGCGGGCTCCCCTACGAGCAGTACTTC	CASSPSGLPYEQYF	-	TRBV4-3	TRBJ2-7	TRBD2
TGTGCCAGCAGCTTAACCCGGGGGGTAAGGCACGAGCAGTACTTC	CASSLTRGVRHEQYF	-	TRBV7-2	TRBJ2-7	TRBD2
TGTTCCTCCGGGTGGCTCTATGGCTACACCTTC	CSSGWLYGYTF	-	TRBV28	TRBJ1-2	-
TGTGCCAGCTCACAGGGGACTGAGGAGCAGTTCTTC	CASSQGTEEQFF	-	TRBV18	TRBJ2-1	-
TGTGCCAGCAGTTATCGCGGGACGGGGAGCACAGATACGCAGTATTTT	CASSYRGTGSTDTQYF	-	TRBV6-5	TRBJ2-3	-
TGCGCCAGCAGCCAATTAACTAAGATGGATGGCTACACCTTC	CASSQLTKMDGYTF	-	TRBV4-3	TRBJ1-2	-
TGTGCCAGCATACCCCATCTAGGCGGTGAGCAGTTCTTC	CASIPHLGGEQFF	few	TRBV25-1	TRBJ2-1	-
TGTGCCAGTAGTATCGGTGCTCCTAGCTCCTACGAGCAGTACTTC	CASSIGAPSSYEQYF	-	TRBV19	TRBJ2-7	-
TGTGCCAGCCCCCTCCTCGGGGGTTTTGACTATGGCTACACCTTC	CASPLLGGFDYGYTF	-	TRBV2	TRBJ1-2	-
TGTGCCAGCAGTACCGGGACATTCAACACCGGGGAGCTGTTTTTT	CASSTGTFNTGELFF	few	TRBV2	TRBJ2-2	-
TGCGCCAGCAGCCAGAGCCAGGGGGTTAACTATGGCTACACCTTC	CASSQSQGVNYGYTF	few	TRBV4-3	TRBJ1-2	TRBD1
TGTGCCAGCAGCTTAACGTCGGGACTAGCGGGAGCAGATAGTCACTTC	CASSLTSGLAGADSHF	-	TRBV7-6	TRBJ2-5	TRBD2
TGTGCCAGCAGTTTATGGGGGACCGGGAGGGCCTGGGATGAGCAGTTCTTC	CASSLWGTGRAWDEQFF	-	TRBV28	TRBJ2-1	TRBD2
TGTGCCAGGGAAAGGGGGGGATATGGCTACACCTTC	CARERGGYGYTF	-	TRBV27	TRBJ1-2	-
TGTGCCAGCAGGGACAGGCCCTACACAGATACGCAGTATTTT	CASRDRPYTDTQYF	-	TRBV19	TRBJ2-3	TRBD1
TGTGCCAGCAGGAAGACAGATGAAGCTTTCTTT	CASRKTDEAFF	few	TRBV6-5	TRBJ1-1	-